Below, 2 T cell receptor beta chains from the same sample are listed, as sequenced in a study of blood T cell repertoires in COVID-19. The repertoire was sequenced with immunoSEQ multiplex PCR; TCRdb's copy has only in-frame clones and lacks some. The sample shows about 300,000 clones, about nine tenths of them seen only once. Sequenced material: peripheral blood. All receptors come from a woman aged 50 to 65 with COVID-19, enrolled during active disease.

Concerning this clone: The same CDR3 is also encoded by other DNA sequences in this sample. The rearrangement links TRBV2 to TRBJ2-1, with D perhaps TRBD2 (7 bases). Trimming stripped 3 bases from V and 9 bases from J, with 27 bases between. CDR3 size: 18 residues. Germline values: CDR1 SNHLY, CDR2 FYNNEI. The CDR3 region has the DNA TGTGCCAGCAGTGACATAGCCATGATGACGGGGGGCCGAGGTGAGCAGTTCTTC. It encodes CASSDIAMMTGGRGEQFF.

This clone was counted only a few times. V and J are TRBV13 and TRBJ2-1; 10 nucleotides agree with TRBD2. The germline V gene encodes CDR1 PRHDT and CDR2 FYEKMQ (reference sequence). With 5 bases clipped from V and 2 bases from J, the junction kept 9 bases outside the gene matches. The CDR3 extends over 17 amino acids. The CDR3 nucleotides are TGTGCCAGCAGCAGAACTAGTAGCGGGAGGACCTACAATGAGCAGTTCTTC. Encoded protein: CASSRTSSGRTYNEQFF. The whole variable domain, filled in from reference TRBV13 and TRBJ2-1, reads AAGVIQSPRHLIKEKRETATLKCYPIPRHDTVYWYQQGPGQDPQFLISFYEKMQSDKGSIPDRFSAQQFSDYHSELNMSSLELGDSALYFCASSRTSSGRTYNEQFFGPGTRLTVL.